Below are 19 T cell receptor beta chains sequenced from a single sample in a study of blood T cell repertoires in COVID-19. Generated by immunoSEQ multiplex PCR, the TCRdb table keeps only in-frame clones and is missing some. There are approximately 280,000 clones in the sample; roughly 88% occur only once, and 9.4% lies in the top ten. The sequencing sample was made of peripheral blood. The receptors were sampled from a man aged 18 to 29 with active or convalescent COVID-19.

The chain uses TRBV11-2 and TRBJ1-1; the D gene is possibly TRBD1 (6 bases). With 4 bases removed from V and 4 bases from J, the gap between germline ends came to 22 bases. The CDR3 runs to 17 residues. Per the germline V gene, CDR1 is SGHAT and CDR2 is FQNNGV. The CDR3 loop is CASSSSSGTTLSTEAFF. The CDR3 nucleotides are TGTGCCAGCAGCTCCTCTTCCGGGACAACGTTGAGCACTGAAGCTTTCTTT.

This chain uses TRBV7-6 with TRBJ2-6; TRBD1 matches 9 bases. V gave up 5 bases and J gave up 0 bases; unmatched junction bases: 11. Germline values: CDR1 SGHVS, CDR2 FNYEAQ. The CDR3 covers 19 residues. CDR3 amino acids: CASSVPIQGASSGANVLTF. In DNA, the CDR3 is TGTGCCAGCAGCGTCCCCATACAGGGGGCGAGCTCTGGGGCCAACGTCCTGACTTTC.

This clone was counted only a few times. This chain connects TRBV12-3 or TRBV12-4 to TRBJ1-5, with D uncertain. The length of the CDR3 is 13 residues. V lost 6 bases to trimming and J lost 5 bases, with 11 bases between them. This CDR3 is CASSRSLHQPQHF. CDR3 bases: TGTGCCAGCAGCCGGTCCTTACATCAGCCCCAGCATTTT.

The rearrangement links TRBV12-3 or TRBV12-4 to TRBJ1-1; D not certain. V dropped 7 bases and J dropped 6 bases, with 12 bases sitting between them. This CDR3 has 12 amino acids. CDR3 sequence (DNA): TGTGCCAGCAAATCAGGTAGTCCTGAAGCTTTCTTT. Translated: CASKSGSPEAFF.

V and J are TRBV10-3 and TRBJ2-3; TRBD2 matches 12 bases. V shed 6 bases, J shed 6 bases, and the junction held 10 bases outside the gene matches. There are 16 residues in the CDR3. Germline CDR1 and CDR2: ENHRY and SYGVKD. CDR3 region: CAISDTSGGLGDTQYF. The DNA of the CDR3 is TGTGCCATCAGCGATACTAGCGGGGGGCTTGGTGATACGCAGTATTTT.

The chain uses TRBV4-1 and TRBJ1-1; tentative D call: TRBD1 (6 bases). This CDR3 contains 15 residues. V was cut by 1 base and J by 0 bases, with 9 bases left in between. Looked up from germline, CDR1 is MGHRA and CDR2 is YSYEKL. The CDR3 reads CASSQADSMNTEAFF. DNA for the CDR3: TGCGCCAGCAGCCAAGCGGACAGCATGAACACTGAAGCTTTCTTT.

This chain links TRBV7-9 with TRBJ1-2, with TRBD1 matching 7 bases. CDR1 SEHNR and CDR2 FQNEAQ come from the germline V gene (reference sequence). Losses at the gene ends were 5 bases for V and 0 bases for J; bases not matched to a gene: 6. This CDR3 has 15 amino acids. Written as DNA, the CDR3 is TGTGCCAGCAGCCTTGGGACAGCCTCTAACTATGGCTACACCTTC. Translation gives CASSLGTASNYGYTF. Full variable domain (remainder filled in from reference TRBV7-9 and TRBJ1-2): DTGVSQNPRHKITKRGQNVTFRCDPISEHNRLYWYRQTLGQGPEFLTYFQNEAQLEKSRLLSDRFSAERPKGSFSTLEIQRTEQGDSAMYLCASSLGTASNYGYTFGSGTRLTVV.

A few counts support this clone. The chain joins TRBV18 to TRBJ1-4; D perhaps matches TRBD1 (6 bases). V lost 3 bases and J lost 0, with 8 bases in between. The CDR3 is made up of 15 amino acids. From germline, CDR1 is KGHSH and CDR2 LQKENI. The CDR3: CASSPNRATNEKLFF. The CDR3 region has the DNA TGTGCCAGCTCACCGAACAGGGCAACTAATGAAAAACTGTTTTTT.

V is TRBV13 and J is TRBJ2-1, with TRBD2 identical over 9 bases. Per germline, CDR1 PRHDT and CDR2 FYEKMQ (reference sequence). J lost 6 bases, V lost 1 base, and 4 bases had no gene match. This CDR3 spans 15 amino acids. CDR3 bases: TGTGCCAGCAGCTTAGTAGCGGGGGTTGGCAATGAGCAGTTCTTC. Translated, it gives CASSLVAGVGNEQFF.

The chain couples TRBV7-9 to TRBJ2-2, with D possibly being TRBD2 (6 bases). Germline assignment: CDR1 SEHNR and CDR2 FQNEAQ (reference sequence). This CDR3 has 14 residues. Trimming removed 7 bases at V and 5 bases at J, with 14 bases between. CDR3 protein: CASTNWGETGELFF. In DNA, the CDR3 is TGTGCCAGCACCAACTGGGGGGAAACCGGGGAGCTGTTTTTT.

The J gene is TRBJ2-5, the V gene TRBV27, with 7 bases aligning to TRBD1. The CDR3 has 14 residues. Germline CDR1 is MNHEY and CDR2 is SMNVEV (reference sequence). V dropped 5 bases and J dropped 2; count of bases not matched to a gene: 5. Here the CDR3 reads CASSNRDRQETQYF. CDR3 DNA: TGTGCCAGCAGTAATCGGGACAGACAAGAGACCCAGTACTTC.

The rearrangement joins TRBV7-2 to TRBJ2-5, with D perhaps matching TRBD2 (7 bases). CDR1 and CDR2 from the germline V gene are SGHTA and FQGNSA. The V and J ends lost 3 bases and 2 bases respectively, with 13 bases between them. There are 15 residues in the CDR3. The CDR3 spells CASSLGGPFQETQYF. The CDR3 coding sequence is TGTGCCAGCAGCTTGGGGGGGCCGTTTCAAGAGACCCAGTACTTC.

This clone was seen only once. This chain links TRBV18 with TRBJ2-5, with TRBD1 matching over 9 bases. Losses at the gene ends were 5 bases for V and 5 bases for J; bases not matched to a gene: 9. CDR3 length equals 15 residues. Germline V CDR1 and CDR2: KGHSH, LQKENI. The CDR3 reads CASSSIQGAEETQYF. The CDR3 DNA follows: TGTGCCAGCTCATCAATACAGGGGGCGGAGGAGACCCAGTACTTC. Complete variable domain (other parts from reference TRBV18 and TRBJ2-5): NAGVMQNPRHLVRRRGQEARLRCSPMKGHSHVYWYRQLPEEGLKFMVYLQKENIIDESGMPKERFSAEFPKEGPSILRIQQVVRGDSAAYFCASSSIQGAEETQYFGPGTRLLVL.

The V gene is TRBV3-1 (or the pseudogene TRBV3-2), the J gene TRBJ1-3; 7 bases are a match to TRBD1. Losses at the gene ends were 3 bases for V and 2 bases for J; bases not matched to a gene: 4. CDR3 length: 15 amino acids. The V gene's germline CDR1 is LGHDT and CDR2 YNNKEL (reference sequence). The CDR3 DNA reads TGTGCCAGCAGCCACGACAGGGCAGCTGGAAACACCATATATTTT. This codes for CASSHDRAAGNTIYF.

This chain uses TRBV19 with TRBJ1-1; 8 nucleotides match TRBD1. V trimming: 8 bases; J trimming: 7 bases; junction bases outside the gene matches: 15. Germline CDR1 LNHDA, CDR2 SQIVND (reference sequence). The CDR3 spans 15 residues. The CDR3 loop is CASGHGQGAPLEAFF. CDR3 DNA: TGTGCCAGTGGACATGGGCAGGGGGCTCCCCTTGAAGCTTTCTTT.

The gene calls are TRBV5-4 and TRBJ1-6, with TRBD1 matching 7 bases. The germline CDR1 and CDR2 sequences are SGHNT and YYREEE (reference sequence). The CDR3 is 14 amino acids. Losses at the gene ends were 4 bases for V and 6 bases for J; bases not matched to a gene: 4. The CDR3 spells CASSLRQGNSPLHF. CDR3 in DNA: TGTGCCAGCAGCCTCAGACAGGGTAATTCACCCCTCCACTTT.

The V and J genes are TRBV4-3 and TRBJ1-1, with 7 bases fitting TRBD1. J was trimmed by 0 bases and V by 4 bases; bases with no gene match: 5. The CDR3 is 15 amino acids. Per the germline V gene, CDR1 is LGHNA and CDR2 is YSLEER. The CDR3, as DNA: TGCGCCAGCAGCCGAGAGACAGGGATGAACACTGAAGCTTTCTTT. It is translated as CASSRETGMNTEAFF.

V gene TRBV12-3 or TRBV12-4 combines with J gene TRBJ2-2, with D possibly matching TRBD1 (6 bases). Trimming pared 5 bases from V and 5 bases from J, leaving 9 bases between. The CDR3 sequence is 13 residues long. The chain's CDR3 is CASSTGPTGELFF. The DNA for the CDR3 is TGTGCCAGCAGTACAGGGCCAACCGGGGAGCTGTTTTTT.

This sequence joins TRBV3-1 (or the pseudogene TRBV3-2) and TRBJ2-5; 14 bases line up with TRBD2. The ends lost 1 base at V and 2 bases at J; junction bases unmatched: 9. CDR1 and CDR2 from the germline V gene are LGHDT and YNNKEL (reference sequence). The CDR3 extends over 19 amino acids. The CDR3 coding sequence is TGTGCCAGCAGCCAAGGCGGTCCCGGGACTAGCGGGGGACAAGAGACCCAGTACTTC. Residues: CASSQGGPGTSGGQETQYF.